This entry lists 28 T cell receptor beta chains sequenced from one sample in a study of T cell responses to AZD1222 COVID-19 vaccine. Generated by immunoSEQ multiplex PCR, the TCRdb table keeps only in-frame clones and is missing some. The repertoire has around 170,000 clones, less than 95% of them found once; the top ten carry 4% to 5.5%. Here the sequenced sample was peripheral blood, taken on day 0 of AZD1222 vaccination. These receptors all come from an adult in good health.

V and J are TRBV29-1 and TRBJ1-4; a weak D match, TRBD1 (6 bases). This CDR3 comprises 16 residues. Trimming removed 0 bases from V and 0 bases from J, with 11 bases in between. Germline V lookup: CDR1 SQVTM, CDR2 ANQGSEA. CDR3 nucleotide sequence: TGCAGCGTTGAAGAAGCGGGGGCCCCAACTAATGAAAAACTGTTTTTT. Translation gives CSVEEAGAPTNEKLFF.

Details on this clone: At one end the junction does not follow the germline gene, possibly because of a read error. V is TRBV11-2 and J is TRBJ2-1; TRBD2 matches at 16 bases. The CDR3 extends over 18 amino acids. Germline CDR1 reads SGHAT; CDR2 reads FQNNGV. The CDR3 region has the DNA TGTGCCAGCAGCCTAGAGAACCCGGGACTAGCGGGAGGGCGAGGGCAGTTCTTC. Translating it yields CASSLENPGLAGGRGQFF.

This clone showed up just a few times. The rearrangement joins TRBV12-3 or TRBV12-4 to TRBJ2-7, with D unresolved. Trimming cost V 6 bases and J 7 bases, with 13 bases left between them. The CDR3 extends over 12 amino acids. CDR3 nucleotide sequence: TGTGCCAGCAGCCCCTCCACTCTAGAGCAGTACTTC. This gives the protein CASSPSTLEQYF.

This chain links TRBV6-5 with TRBJ1-1; a weak D match, TRBD1 (6 bases). Trimming removed 1 base at V and 0 bases at J, with 9 bases between. From germline, CDR1 is MNHEY and CDR2 SVGAGI. This CDR3 is 15 amino acids long. The CDR3 region is CASSYWGPMNTEAFF. CDR3 bases: TGTGCCAGCAGTTACTGGGGGCCTATGAACACTGAAGCTTTCTTT.

V gene TRBV10-3 combines with J gene TRBJ1-5; D gene uncertain. The CDR3 covers 12 residues. V was clipped by 1 base and J by 5 bases, with 3 bases between them. From germline, CDR1 is ENHRY and CDR2 SYGVKD. The CDR3 spells CAISEFYQPQHF. DNA for the CDR3: TGTGCCATCAGTGAGTTCTATCAGCCCCAGCATTTT.

This sequence joins TRBV27 and TRBJ1-2; TRBD1 matches at 8 bases. CDR1 is MNHEY, CDR2 SMNVEV, per germline (reference sequence). The CDR3 runs to 14 residues. V shed 3 bases and J 5 bases; nucleotides not matched to a gene: 5. The CDR3 loop reads CASSFGQGGYGYTF. The CDR3 coding sequence is TGTGCCAGCAGTTTTGGACAGGGCGGATATGGCTACACCTTC.

This clone appeared once. The CDR3 loop reads CASSFGVYEQFF. The CDR3 DNA follows: TGTGCCAGCAGCTTCGGCGTTTATGAGCAGTTCTTC. V usage is TRBV7-2 and J usage is TRBJ2-1; D gene uncertain. CDR1 is SGHTA, CDR2 FQGNSA, per germline. CDR3 length: 12 residues. V lost 3 bases and J lost 8, with 8 bases in between. The full variable domain, in which reference TRBV7-2 and TRBJ2-1 provide the parts outside the CDR3, is GAGVSQSPSNKVTEKGKDVELRCDPISGHTALYWYRQSLGQGLEFLIYFQGNSAPDKSGLPSDRFSAERTGGSVSTLTIQRTQQEDSAVYLCASSFGVYEQFFGPGTRLTVL.

The chain has TRBV2 and TRBJ1-1; D remains unclear. CDR3 length: 14 residues. From germline, CDR1 is SNHLY and CDR2 FYNNEI. Trimming removed 4 bases at V and 13 bases at J, with 22 bases between. The CDR3 here is CASSAGIQGLEGFF. For the CDR3, the DNA is TGTGCCAGCAGTGCCGGGATACAAGGGCTGGAGGGTTTCTTT.

In this sample, this clone turned up once. V gene TRBV6-5 combines with J gene TRBJ1-4; 9 nucleotides agree with TRBD1. The ends lost 2 bases at V and 8 bases at J; junction bases unmatched: 6. Germline-derived CDR1 and CDR2 are MNHEY and SVGAGI. The CDR3 loop spans 15 amino acids. The CDR3 DNA reads TGTGCCAGCAGTTACACCCGACAGGGGGTAGAAAAACTGTTTTTT. Translating it yields CASSYTRQGVEKLFF.

The CDR3 DNA reads as TGTGCCAGCAGTGGGGATTGGGGCGCGAACAATCAGCCCCAGCATTTT. Translating it yields CASSGDWGANNQPQHF. V gene TRBV6-6 combines with J gene TRBJ1-5, with D possibly TRBD1 on 5 matching bases. V lost 5 bases, J lost 3 bases, and 17 bases lay in between. The germline V gene encodes CDR1 MNHNY and CDR2 SVGAGI (reference sequence). This CDR3 region has 16 residues.

The chain carries TRBV19 and TRBJ1-4; D gene ambiguous. Trimming took off 5 bases at V and 8 bases at J, with 9 bases between the two ends. Per the germline V gene, CDR1 is LNHDA and CDR2 is SQIVND (reference sequence). The CDR3 contains 12 residues. This chain's CDR3 is CASSSRQEKLFF. In DNA, the CDR3 is TGTGCCAGTAGTTCCCGACAAGAAAAACTGTTTTTT.

V is TRBV5-6 and J is TRBJ1-2; no firm D call. The CDR3 spans 12 residues. V was clipped by 4 bases and J by 8 bases, with 12 bases between them. Germline assignment: CDR1 SGHDT and CDR2 YYEEEE. The DNA for the CDR3 is TGTGCCAGCAGCCTACCGTCAGGAGGCTACACCTTC. Residues: CASSLPSGGYTF.

This chain uses TRBV18 with TRBJ1-4; the D is unclear. The CDR3 consists of 14 residues. CDR1 and CDR2 (germline): KGHSH, LQKENI. V was clipped by 3 bases and J by 7 bases, with 12 bases between them. The CDR3 DNA follows: TGTGCCAGCTCACCTGTGGGGATGGGTGAAAAACTGTTTTTT. This gives the protein CASSPVGMGEKLFF.

The chain joins TRBV28 to TRBJ1-2, with a weak D call TRBD1 (5 bases). This CDR3 has 15 amino acids. Trimming removed 6 bases at V and 0 bases at J, with 14 bases between. Looked up from germline, CDR1 is MDHEN and CDR2 is SYDVKM. For the CDR3, the DNA is TGTGCCAGCAGCCTGGGGGGTTCGACTAACTATGGCTACACCTTC. Translating gives CASSLGGSTNYGYTF.

V is TRBV2 and J is TRBJ2-7; D might be TRBD1 (5 bases). V shed 5 bases and J shed 7 bases, with 12 bases lying between them. This CDR3 spans 12 amino acids. From germline, CDR1 is SNHLY and CDR2 FYNNEI. CDR3 bases: TGTGCCAGCAGTCTGTGGGGCATAGAGCAGTACTTC. Translating gives CASSLWGIEQYF.

The V and J genes are TRBV6-5 and TRBJ1-1; no clear D. V shed 7 bases and J shed 1 base, with 13 bases lying between them. Germline loops: CDR1 MNHEY, CDR2 SVGAGI. CDR3 length equals 14 residues. The CDR3 spells CASTPTTRNTEAFF. The CDR3 DNA is TGTGCCAGCACTCCGACGACAAGGAACACTGAAGCTTTCTTT.

J is TRBJ2-6 and V is TRBV5-6; D tentatively reads TRBD1 or TRBD2 (5 bases each). Germline V gene lookup returns CDR1 SGHDT and CDR2 YYEEEE. The CDR3 is 15 amino acids. Trimming shortened V by 5 bases and J by 5 bases, and 14 bases separated the two germline ends. The CDR3 nucleotides read TGTGCCAGCAGTCCTGGGACCGGGCGGGCCAACGTCCTGACTTTC. This translates into CASSPGTGRANVLTF. Full variable domain (rest looked up from reference TRBV5-6 and TRBJ2-6): DAGVTQSPTHLIKTRGQQVTLRCSPKSGHDTVSWYQQALGQGPQFIFQYYEEEERQRGNFPDRFSGHQFPNYSSELNVNALLLGDSALYLCASSPGTGRANVLTFGAGSRLTVL.

To note about this clone: Germline and junction disagree at one end, which may indicate a read error. The chain links TRBV7-7 to TRBJ2-1; D call uncertain. From germline, CDR1 is SSHAT and CDR2 FNYEAQ (reference sequence). The CDR3 contains 14 residues. This CDR3 reads CASSLGLASNEQFF. The CDR3 coding sequence is TGTGCTAGCAGCTTAGGGTTGGCGTCCAATGAGCAGTTCTTC.

In this sample, this clone turned up once. The chain joins TRBV4-1 to TRBJ1-2; no clear D. Deletions cut 3 bases from V and 8 bases from J, with 16 bases between. Germline V gene data show CDR1 as MGHRA and CDR2 as YSYEKL. The CDR3 is made up of 14 amino acids. The CDR3, as DNA: TGCGCCAGCAGCCAGGTCGCCCCGATCGGGGGCTACACCTTC. This translates into CASSQVAPIGGYTF.

The chain combines TRBV19 with TRBJ2-3, with 8 bases aligning to TRBD2. Germline lookup yields CDR1 LNHDA and CDR2 SQIVND (reference sequence). V was pared by 1 base and J by 4 bases, with 1 base of the junction left unmatched. This CDR3 has 14 amino acids. The CDR3 nucleotides are TGTGCCAGTAGTATAGGGGGACTAGCAGATACGCAGTATTTT. Its translation is CASSIGGLADTQYF.

V gene TRBV4-3 combines with J gene TRBJ1-5; D gene uncertain. The V gene lost 0 bases and the J gene lost 7 bases, with 13 bases spanning the gap. In germline, CDR1 is LGHNA, CDR2 YSLEER. There are 15 residues in the CDR3. The CDR3 coding sequence is TGCGCCAGCAGCCAAGATCTCACCCGGAACCAGCCCCAGCATTTT. Translating gives CASSQDLTRNQPQHF.

This clone was seen a handful of times. The rearrangement joins TRBV30 to TRBJ2-7; 9 positions match TRBD2. Germline CDR1 and CDR2: GTSNPN and SVGIG (reference sequence). The V segment lost 3 bases and the J segment 2 bases; nucleotides outside the gene matches: 11. CDR3 length equals 16 residues. This CDR3 reads CAWRGALGLAPYEQYF. CDR3 bases: TGTGCCTGGAGGGGAGCGCTGGGACTAGCACCCTACGAGCAGTACTTC.

CDR3 region: CASSGPTRNTEAFF. Written as DNA, the CDR3 is TGTGCCAGCAGTGGACCCACAAGGAACACTGAAGCTTTCTTT. The V call is TRBV2, the J call TRBJ1-1; D not resolved. CDR1 and CDR2 (germline): SNHLY, FYNNEI. V was clipped by 4 bases and J by 1 base, with 10 bases between them. CDR3 length: 14 residues.

This chain uses TRBV3-1 (or the pseudogene TRBV3-2) with TRBJ2-1, with D perhaps TRBD2 (5 bases). The CDR3 spans 12 residues. V shed 3 bases and J shed 15 bases, with 15 bases lying between them. CDR1 is LGHDT and CDR2 is YNNKEL in the germline V gene (reference sequence). The CDR3 here is CASSQYTGRRFF. In nucleotides, the CDR3 is TGTGCCAGCAGCCAGTACACGGGAAGACGGTTCTTC.

The rearrangement links TRBV20-1 to TRBJ2-1; D assignment may be TRBD1 or TRBD2 (6 bases each). The CDR3 length is 11 residues. From germline, CDR1 is DFQATT and CDR2 SNEGSKA (reference sequence). Deletions cut 6 bases from V and 9 bases from J, with 12 bases between. CDR3 region: CSALRGVEQFF. Here the CDR3 DNA reads TGCAGTGCATTGAGGGGGGTTGAGCAGTTCTTC.

This clone was observed a handful of times. The V call is TRBV3-1 (or the pseudogene TRBV3-2), the J call TRBJ1-1, with 9 bases fitting TRBD1. CDR1 and CDR2 from the germline V gene are LGHDT and YNNKEL (reference sequence). The length of the CDR3 is 12 residues. J was trimmed by 10 bases and V by 3 bases; bases with no gene match: 3. The CDR3 DNA reads as TGTGCCAGCAGCCAGGGGACAGGGTTAGCTTTCTTT. It yields the protein CASSQGTGLAFF.

The chain carries TRBV4-1 and TRBJ2-7; 8 bases are shared with TRBD2. CDR3 length: 17 residues. The ends lost 4 bases at V and 2 bases at J; junction bases unmatched: 13. CDR1 is MGHRA and CDR2 is YSYEKL in the germline V gene. Written as DNA, the CDR3 is TGCGCCAGCAGCCCCCTCTCGGGAGGGTCCCCAACCTACGAGCAGTACTTC. It is translated as CASSPLSGGSPTYEQYF.

The genes are TRBV9 and TRBJ2-5; TRBD1 agrees at 10 bases. This CDR3 region has 16 residues. In germline, CDR1 is SGDLS, CDR2 YYNGEE. Trimming removed 0 bases from V and 3 bases from J; junction bases left unmatched: 5. The CDR3 DNA is TGTGCCAGCAGCGTAGTGCGTGGACAGGGGGAAGAGACCCAGTACTTC. Encoded protein: CASSVVRGQGEETQYF. Full variable domain (remainder filled in from reference TRBV9 and TRBJ2-5): DSGVTQTPKHLITATGQRVTLRCSPRSGDLSVYWYQQSLDQGLQFLIQYYNGEERAKGNILERFSAQQFPDLHSELNLSSLELGDSALYFCASSVVRGQGEETQYFGPGTRLLVL.